This TCR beta chain was documented in a study of cytomegalovirus exposure and HLA in healthy donors. Generated by immunoSEQ multiplex PCR, the TCRdb table keeps only in-frame clones and is missing some. The data contain approximately 98,000 clones, approximately 94% of them singletons. Germline V CDR1 and CDR2: SGHDN, FVKESK. Trimming removed 1 base at V and 0 bases at J, with 6 bases between. There are 14 residues in the CDR3. The rearrangement uses TRBV14 and TRBJ1-1; D is perhaps TRBD1 (5 bases). Sequences were obtained from PBMCs. The origin of this receptor is a young woman in good health and CMV-seronegative. Here the CDR3 reads CASSQAGMNTEAFF. CDR3 DNA: TGTGCCAGCAGCCAAGCAGGGATGAACACTGAAGCTTTCTTT. Complete variable domain (other parts from reference TRBV14 and TRBJ1-1): EAGVTQFPSHSVIEKGQTVTLRCDPISGHDNLYWYRRVMGKEIKFLLHFVKESKQDESGMPNNRFLAERTGGTYSTLKVQPAELEDSGVYFCASSQAGMNTEAFFGQGTRLTVV.